Listed here are 32 T cell receptor beta chains from one sample, sequenced in a study of T cell responses to AZD1222 COVID-19 vaccine. Repertoires were generated with immunoSEQ multiplex PCR, while TCRdb's copy carries only in-frame clones and drops some. The sample lists over 130,000 clones, roughly 92% seen once, with 9.3% in the top ten. The source was peripheral blood, collected 28 days after the second AZD1222 dose. The receptors shown here come from an adult who received the AZD1222 COVID-19 vaccine.

This clone was recorded a few times. This rearrangement joins TRBV10-2 to TRBJ1-2, with D tentatively TRBD1 (6 bases). V lost 3 bases, J lost 4 bases, and 12 bases lay in between. There are 14 residues in the CDR3. Germline lookup yields CDR1 WSHSY and CDR2 SAAADI. CDR3 nucleotides: TGCGCCAGCAGTGATTTGGACAGAGTCTATGGCTACACCTTC. Translating it yields CASSDLDRVYGYTF.

CDR3: CASSQTRGQPHEQYF. CDR3 in DNA: TGTGCCAGCAGCCAAACCAGGGGACAACCTCACGAGCAGTACTTC. The gene calls are TRBV5-6 and TRBJ2-7; perhaps TRBD1 as D (6 bases). The CDR3 is 15 amino acids. V lost 4 bases to trimming and J lost 5 bases, with 19 bases between them. Germline V gene sequence: CDR1 SGHDT, CDR2 YYEEEE.

This rearrangement joins TRBV6-1 to TRBJ2-2; D tentatively fits TRBD1 or TRBD2 (5 bases each). Trimming removed 0 bases at V and 5 bases at J, with 10 bases between. The CDR3 extends over 15 amino acids. In germline, CDR1 is MNHNS, CDR2 SASEGT. CDR3 region: CASSEAPEGTGELFF. The CDR3 region has the DNA TGTGCCAGCAGTGAAGCCCCCGAGGGGACCGGGGAGCTGTTTTTT.

The table lists this clone with a few counts. The chain carries TRBV28 and TRBJ1-6; D gene uncertain. The length of the CDR3 is 15 residues. V shed 9 bases and J shed 0 bases, with 12 bases lying between them. Germline V lookup: CDR1 MDHEN, CDR2 SYDVKM. This CDR3 reads CASRAGGSYNSPLHF. In nucleotides, the CDR3 is TGTGCCAGTCGAGCGGGCGGCTCCTATAATTCACCCCTCCACTTT.

The chain uses TRBV18 and TRBJ2-7; D is perhaps TRBD2 (5 bases). V was shortened by 2 bases and J by 3 bases, with 17 bases between the two germline ends. Germline V gene sequence: CDR1 KGHSH, CDR2 LQKENI. CDR3 size: 16 residues. The CDR3 DNA is TGTGCCAGCTCACCATTTGCTCCCGGGGAAATCTACGAGCAGTACTTC. It specifies CASSPFAPGEIYEQYF.

V usage is TRBV2 and J usage is TRBJ1-1; D may be TRBD1 (5 bases). V was trimmed by 1 base and J by 3 bases, leaving 12 bases between them. Germline V gene data show CDR1 as SNHLY and CDR2 as FYNNEI. The CDR3 sequence is 15 residues long. The DNA of the CDR3 is TGTGCCAGCAGTGAAGTTGGGGCTGGGTACACTGAAGCTTTCTTT. It is translated as CASSEVGAGYTEAFF.

This clone was picked up many times. The rearrangement uses TRBV19 and TRBJ2-3; TRBD2 might be the D (6 bases). V lost 6 bases and J 6 bases, leaving 22 bases between the germline ends. Per the germline V gene, CDR1 is LNHDA and CDR2 is SQIVND (reference sequence). This CDR3 has 16 residues. CDR3 loop: CASSNPVGSGEDTQYF. In DNA form, the CDR3 reads TGTGCCAGTAGCAACCCAGTCGGGTCGGGAGAGGATACGCAGTATTTT.

The V call is TRBV7-2, the J call TRBJ2-7; TRBD2 aligns across 10 bases. The CDR3 is made up of 15 amino acids. V was pared by 5 bases and J by 2 bases, with 6 bases of the junction left unmatched. In germline, CDR1 is SGHTA, CDR2 FQGNSA. The CDR3 DNA follows: TGTGCCAGCAGCCCTCTAGCGGGAGCTACCTACGAGCAGTACTTC. Translated, it gives CASSPLAGATYEQYF.

This clone showed up just once. The rearrangement links TRBV5-4 to TRBJ1-2, with 10 bases that match TRBD1. Germline CDR1 and CDR2: SGHNT and YYREEE (reference sequence). This CDR3 contains 16 residues. Trimming at V came to 3 bases and at J to 3 bases, leaving 8 bases not matched to a gene. CDR3 in amino acids: CASSSLDRGPDYGYTF. CDR3 in DNA: TGTGCCAGCAGCTCGCTAGACAGGGGGCCGGACTATGGCTACACCTTC.

This clone was counted a few times. The chain combines TRBV4-3 with TRBJ2-6; a possible D gene is TRBD1 (5 bases). The CDR3 length is 16 residues. V lost 0 bases, J lost 2 bases, and 8 bases lay in between. Germline V gene sequence: CDR1 LGHNA, CDR2 YSLEER. The CDR3 sequence is CASSQDRETGANVLTF. Written as DNA, the CDR3 is TGCGCCAGCAGCCAAGACAGGGAAACTGGGGCCAACGTCCTGACTTTC.

The CDR3 region is CASSEKRTRDTDQPQHF. For the CDR3, the DNA is TGTGCCAGCAGTGAAAAGAGGACCCGAGACACAGATCAGCCCCAGCATTTT. The rearrangement joins TRBV6-1 to TRBJ1-5, with D hard to call. The V gene's germline CDR1 is MNHNS and CDR2 SASEGT. V lost 2 bases and J lost 5, with 19 bases in between. This CDR3 is 17 amino acids long.

J is TRBJ1-2 and V is TRBV28; 7 bases agree with TRBD1. This CDR3 contains 15 residues. The V and J ends lost 4 bases and 4 bases, in that order; junction bases with no gene match: 9. Germline assignment: CDR1 MDHEN and CDR2 SYDVKM. CDR3 sequence: CASSSGGGQPYGYTF. The CDR3 DNA reads TGTGCCAGCAGTTCGGGAGGGGGACAGCCCTATGGCTACACCTTC.

This chain connects TRBV19 to TRBJ1-2, with a tentative D call TRBD1 (6 bases). Trimming took 10 bases from V and 1 from J, leaving 13 bases between them. This CDR3 has 13 residues. Per the germline V gene, CDR1 is LNHDA and CDR2 is SQIVND (reference sequence). The CDR3 DNA reads TGTGCCATCGGGACACCAGATAACTATGGCTACACCTTC. Protein product: CAIGTPDNYGYTF.

The V gene is TRBV21-1, the J gene TRBJ2-5; the D call in the table, TRBD1, was not verified against the DNA. TRBV21-1 has pseudogene status. The CDR3 totals 15 residues. CDR3 residues: CASSKVCRGEETQYF. DNA for the CDR3: TGTGCCAGCAGCAAAGTTTGCAGGGGCGAAGAGACCCAGTACTTC.

The genes are TRBV7-9 and TRBJ2-7; maybe TRBD1 (5 bases). The germline V gene encodes CDR1 SEHNR and CDR2 FQNEAQ (reference sequence). The V end was cut by 3 bases, the J end by 4 bases, with 10 bases between. The length of the CDR3 is 13 residues. The CDR3, as DNA: TGTGCCAGCAGCTTGGGAAGGGGATACGAGCAGTACGTC. Encoded protein: CASSLGRGYEQYV.

The chain links TRBV30 to TRBJ1-3, with D possibly being TRBD1 (5 bases). CDR3 length equals 12 residues. Trimming removed 2 bases from V and 4 bases from J, with 6 bases in between. Germline loops: CDR1 GTSNPN, CDR2 SVGIG (reference sequence). CDR3 in amino acids: CAWSPGGNTIYF. The CDR3 nucleotides are TGTGCCTGGAGTCCAGGGGGAAACACCATATATTTT. Full variable domain (outside the CDR3, taken from reference TRBV30 and TRBJ1-3): SQTIHQWPATLVQPVGSPLSLECTVEGTSNPNLYWYRQAAGRGLQLLFYSVGIGQISSEVPQNLSASRPQDRQFILSSKKLLLSDSGFYLCAWSPGGNTIYFGEGSWLTVV.

The chain employs TRBV24-1 and TRBJ1-3; 9 nucleotides match TRBD1. This CDR3 is 16 amino acids long. Germline assignment: CDR1 KGHDR and CDR2 SFDVKD. Losses at the gene ends were 7 bases for V and 6 bases for J; bases not matched to a gene: 12. The CDR3: CATSYRDRASENTIYF. DNA of the CDR3: TGTGCCACCAGCTACCGGGACAGGGCATCAGAAAACACCATATATTTT.

This clone was seen just once. V is TRBV18 and J is TRBJ1-2; possibly TRBD1 for D (5 bases). Per the germline V gene, CDR1 is KGHSH and CDR2 is LQKENI. This CDR3 is built from 14 residues. V lost 3 bases, J lost 4 bases, and 12 bases lay in between. DNA of the CDR3: TGTGCCAGCTCACCCAACAAGGGACTCTATGGCTACACCTTC. This sequence encodes CASSPNKGLYGYTF.

This chain links TRBV19 with TRBJ2-7, with TRBD1 matching over 10 bases. CDR3 size: 17 residues. The J segment lost 3 bases and the V segment lost 1 base, leaving 9 bases of the junction unmatched. The germline V gene encodes CDR1 LNHDA and CDR2 SQIVND (reference sequence). The CDR3 region has the DNA TGTGCCAGTAGTATAGGGGACAGGGGATCTCGGAGCTACGAGCAGTACTTC. It codes for CASSIGDRGSRSYEQYF.

The CDR3 is CASSLWAGGYQPQHF. The CDR3 DNA reads as TGTGCCAGCAGTTTATGGGCAGGGGGATACCAGCCCCAGCATTTT. V and J are TRBV28 and TRBJ1-5; 7 bases agree with TRBD1. CDR3 length: 15 amino acids. Germline CDR1 MDHEN, CDR2 SYDVKM. The V and J ends lost 0 bases and 7 bases, in that order; junction bases with no gene match: 6.

The rearrangement links TRBV9 to TRBJ2-3, with D hard to call. The germline CDR1 and CDR2 sequences are SGDLS and YYNGEE. Trimming shortened V by 1 base and J by 0 bases, and 12 bases separated the two germline ends. This CDR3 is built from 16 residues. The CDR3 here is CASSVWGTPSTDTQYF. Written as DNA, the CDR3 is TGTGCCAGCAGCGTATGGGGAACCCCTAGCACAGATACGCAGTATTTT.

This rearrangement joins TRBV5-5 to TRBJ1-3; TRBD1 aligns across 9 bases. The CDR3 has 16 residues. CDR1 is SGHKS and CDR2 is YYEKEE in the germline V gene (reference sequence). V gave up 0 bases and J gave up 4 bases; unmatched junction bases: 5. The DNA of the CDR3 is TGTGCCAGCAGCTTGGTTGGGACAGGGTCCGGAAACACCATATATTTT. Its translation is CASSLVGTGSGNTIYF.

The genes are TRBV19 and TRBJ2-7, with 11 bases identical to TRBD2. The length of the CDR3 is 17 residues. Germline V gene sequence: CDR1 LNHDA, CDR2 SQIVND (reference sequence). With 4 bases clipped from V and 2 bases from J, the junction kept 10 bases outside the gene matches. The CDR3 DNA sequence: TGTGCCAGTAGTAGTCTCAATAGCGGGAGGGGTACCTACGAGCAGTACTTC. Its protein is CASSSLNSGRGTYEQYF.

V is TRBV5-4 and J is TRBJ2-5, with a possible D match to TRBD1 (6 bases). Germline assignment: CDR1 SGHNT and CDR2 YYREEE (reference sequence). V gave up 4 bases and J gave up 1 base, with 17 bases separating them. CDR3 length equals 16 residues. For the CDR3, the DNA is TGTGCCAGCAGCCCCTCTCCGACAGGCCCCCAAGAGACCCAGTACTTC. Residues: CASSPSPTGPQETQYF.

V is TRBV5-1 and J is TRBJ2-3, with D perhaps matching TRBD2 (7 bases). The CDR3 has 14 amino acids. Per the germline V gene, CDR1 is SGHRS and CDR2 is YFSETQ. Trimming took off 0 bases at V and 8 bases at J, with 13 bases between the two ends. The CDR3 nucleotides are TGCGCCAGCAGCTTGGACGGGGGGCGAGGTACGCAGTATTTT. It is translated as CASSLDGGRGTQYF.

J is TRBJ1-4 and V is TRBV6-5, with D maybe TRBD1 (6 bases). Germline lookup yields CDR1 MNHEY and CDR2 SVGAGI. CDR3 length: 12 amino acids. The germline V and J ends were trimmed by 9 bases and 7 bases, with 12 bases remaining between them. The CDR3 region has the DNA TGTGCCAGTCTAGGGGGGGTTGAAAAACTGTTTTTT. This encodes CASLGGVEKLFF.

The V gene is TRBV6-6, the J gene TRBJ1-1; D not certain. With 5 bases removed from V and 1 base from J, the gap between germline ends came to 8 bases. This CDR3 is 13 amino acids long. Germline CDR1 reads MNHNY; CDR2 reads SVGAGI (reference sequence). This chain's CDR3 is CASSPPGNTEAFF. The DNA of the CDR3 is TGTGCCAGCAGTCCCCCGGGGAACACTGAAGCTTTCTTT.

J is TRBJ1-2 and V is TRBV10-3; possible D gene TRBD1, 6 bases. The CDR3 has 14 residues. Per the germline V gene, CDR1 is ENHRY and CDR2 is SYGVKD. V lost 7 bases and J lost 3, with 15 bases in between. As DNA, the CDR3 is TGTGCCATCAACCCAGGGGAGCGGGACTATGGCTACACCTTC. Its translation: CAINPGERDYGYTF.

This clone was found many times. The chain links TRBV6-5 to TRBJ1-1; tentatively, D is TRBD1 (5 bases). The V and J ends lost 4 bases and 4 bases respectively, with 10 bases between them. The germline CDR1 and CDR2 sequences are MNHEY and SVGAGI. CDR3 length equals 13 residues. As DNA, the CDR3 is TGTGCCAGCAGTTTGGGGGTTGTCACTGAAGCTTTCTTT. Encoded protein: CASSLGVVTEAFF.

V usage is TRBV4-2 and J usage is TRBJ2-7; 11 bases are shared with TRBD2. Germline CDR1 reads LGHNA; CDR2 reads YNFKEQ. V gave up 5 bases and J gave up 0 bases; unmatched junction bases: 6. The CDR3 has 16 amino acids. The CDR3 loop is CASSARLAGFSYEQYF. Here the CDR3 DNA reads TGTGCCAGCAGCGCCCGACTAGCGGGGTTCTCCTACGAGCAGTACTTC.

The chain has TRBV11-2 and TRBJ1-1, with no clear D. Germline V gives CDR1 SGHAT, CDR2 FQNNGV. The CDR3 sequence is 13 residues long. Trimming left V 5 bases short and J 1 base short, with 8 bases between. CDR3 region: CASSPDKNTEAFF. The DNA of the CDR3 is TGTGCCAGCAGCCCAGACAAGAACACTGAAGCTTTCTTT.

V usage is TRBV5-6 and J usage is TRBJ2-3; D gene unclear. With 2 bases removed from V and 2 bases from J, the gap between germline ends came to 9 bases. The CDR3 is 14 residues long. In germline, CDR1 is SGHDT, CDR2 YYEEEE. Here the CDR3 reads CASSLFGDTDTQYF. The DNA for the CDR3 is TGTGCCAGCAGCTTATTTGGCGACACAGATACGCAGTATTTT.